This is a list of T cell receptor beta chains from one sample in a study of blood T cell repertoires in COVID-19. Generated by immunoSEQ multiplex PCR, the TCRdb table keeps only in-frame clones and is missing some. The repertoire holds about 380,000 clones, more than 70% seen once, with approximately 1.2% in the top ten. The sequenced sample was PBMCs or T cells enriched from blood (not recorded which). The receptor set was obtained from a woman younger than 35 who had recovered from COVID-19. Each CDR3 is given with its conserved first and last residue. The order of the fields is D gene, clone size, V gene, CDR3 length, J gene, CDR3 DNA, CDR3 protein. A D gene is named only where the DNA matches it firmly. Clone size is not always given. Where it is, it says once, few, many or a class for expanded clones.

D gene: TRBD2; clone size: NA; V gene: TRBV10-3; CDR3 length: 16; J gene: TRBJ2-1; CDR3 DNA: TGTGCCATCAGTACACTACTAGCGGGAGACGGCGGAGAGCAGTTCTTC; CDR3 protein: CAISTLLAGDGGEQFF
D gene: NA; clone size: NA; V gene: TRBV15; CDR3 length: 19; J gene: TRBJ1-5; CDR3 DNA: TGTGCCACCAGCAGAGGGGCCGGGAACCGAATTTATAGCAATCAGCCCCAGCATTTT; CDR3 protein: CATSRGAGNRIYSNQPQHF
D gene: TRBD1; clone size: NA; V gene: TRBV2; CDR3 length: 15; J gene: TRBJ2-7; CDR3 DNA: TGTGCCAGCAGTATGGGACAGCTGTTCTCCTACGAGCAGTACTTC; CDR3 protein: CASSMGQLFSYEQYF
D gene: NA; clone size: NA; V gene: TRBV3-1/TRBV3-2; CDR3 length: 13; J gene: TRBJ2-7; CDR3 DNA: TGTGCCAGCAGCCAAGCCTGGGAGTACGAGCAGTACTTC; CDR3 protein: CASSQAWEYEQYF
D gene: NA; clone size: NA; V gene: TRBV10-3; CDR3 length: 15; J gene: TRBJ1-5; CDR3 DNA: TGTGCCACAGGCGGGGGGTCAGAAGGTTCTCAGCCCCAGCATTTT; CDR3 protein: CATGGGSEGSQPQHF
D gene: NA; clone size: NA; V gene: TRBV4-1; CDR3 length: 16; J gene: TRBJ2-4; CDR3 DNA: TGCGCCAGCAGCCCCCTGCAGGGGGGAACCAAAAACATTCAGTACTTC; CDR3 protein: CASSPLQGGTKNIQYF
D gene: NA; clone size: NA; V gene: TRBV9; CDR3 length: 16; J gene: TRBJ1-4; CDR3 DNA: TGTGCCAGCAGCGTAACGGTCGGGGGAGTAGGCGAAAAACTGTTTTTT; CDR3 protein: CASSVTVGGVGEKLFF
D gene: NA; clone size: NA; V gene: TRBV27; CDR3 length: 18; J gene: TRBJ2-2; CDR3 DNA: TGTGCCAGCAGTCAAAAGAGAACAGGGAGCGCGAACACCGGGGAGCTGTTTTTT; CDR3 protein: CASSQKRTGSANTGELFF
D gene: TRBD2; clone size: few; V gene: TRBV27; CDR3 length: 19; J gene: TRBJ2-5; CDR3 DNA: TGTGCCAGCAGGACGAAAGGACTAGCGGGGTTTTTGCAGGAAGAGACCCAGTACTTC; CDR3 protein: CASRTKGLAGFLQEETQYF
D gene: NA; clone size: NA; V gene: TRBV29-1; CDR3 length: 15; J gene: TRBJ2-5; CDR3 DNA: TGCAGCGTTGCGTTTGTTCGGGGGGCGGGGGAGACCCAGTACTTC; CDR3 protein: CSVAFVRGAGETQYF
D gene: NA; clone size: few; V gene: TRBV10-3; CDR3 length: 14; J gene: TRBJ2-7; CDR3 DNA: TGTGCCATCAGGAACCCTGAACAGGGCCACGAGCAGTACTTC; CDR3 protein: CAIRNPEQGHEQYF
D gene: TRBD2; clone size: NA; V gene: TRBV3-1/TRBV3-2; CDR3 length: 20; J gene: TRBJ2-4; CDR3 DNA: TGTGCCAGCAGCCAATTACTATGGGCGGGGGGCCCGGGGGCCAAAAACATTCAGTACTTC; CDR3 protein: CASSQLLWAGGPGAKNIQYF
D gene: TRBD1; clone size: NA; V gene: TRBV7-2; CDR3 length: 13; J gene: TRBJ2-1; CDR3 DNA: TGTGCCAGCAGCTTAAAAGGGGGCCATGAGCAGTTCTTC; CDR3 protein: CASSLKGGHEQFF